Listed below are T cell receptor beta chains from one sample, sequenced in a study of T cell responses to AZD1222 COVID-19 vaccine. Here immunoSEQ multiplex PCR was the method, and the copy in TCRdb shows in-frame clones only, minus some. Altogether about 140,000 clones are present, 90% being singletons, with the ten largest covering roughly 3.1%. Here the sequenced sample was peripheral blood, taken on day 0 of AZD1222 vaccination. Source of these receptors: an adult in good health. The CDR3 runs from the conserved cysteine through the conserved F or W. The order of the fields is D gene, CDR3 length, J gene, V gene, clone size, CDR3 protein, CDR3 DNA. D genes are given only for firm matches. Some rows mark clone size as missing; the rest say once, few, many or name a class of expanded clone.

d_gene: -
len: 16
j_gene: TRBJ1-6
v_gene: TRBV7-6
abundance: -
CDR3aa: CASSLAQGAYNSPLHF
CDR3nt: TGTGCCAGCAGCTTAGCGCAGGGAGCCTATAATTCACCCCTCCACTTT

d_gene: -
len: 14
j_gene: TRBJ1-2
v_gene: TRBV4-2
abundance: -
CDR3aa: CASSQDPAAYGYTF
CDR3nt: TGTGCCAGCAGCCAAGATCCGGCGGCATATGGCTACACCTTC

d_gene: -
len: 16
j_gene: TRBJ2-2
v_gene: TRBV5-5
abundance: -
CDR3aa: CASSLVLLANTGELFF
CDR3nt: TGTGCCAGCAGCTTGGTCCTACTCGCGAACACCGGGGAGCTGTTTTTT

d_gene: -
len: 14
j_gene: TRBJ1-4
v_gene: TRBV6-5
abundance: -
CDR3aa: CASSRGRGDEKLFF
CDR3nt: TGTGCCAGCAGCCGGGGGCGCGGAGATGAAAAACTGTTTTTT

d_gene: -
len: 17
j_gene: TRBJ1-6
v_gene: TRBV4-1
abundance: -
CDR3aa: CASSQVLSETYNSPLHF
CDR3nt: TGCGCCAGCAGCCAAGTCTTAAGCGAGACCTATAATTCACCCCTCCACTTT

d_gene: TRBD2
len: 17
j_gene: TRBJ2-1
v_gene: TRBV19
abundance: -
CDR3aa: CASSWLPLAGGYNEQFF
CDR3nt: TGTGCCAGTAGCTGGCTCCCACTAGCGGGAGGGTACAATGAGCAGTTCTTC

d_gene: TRBD1
len: 15
j_gene: TRBJ2-7
v_gene: TRBV10-2
abundance: -
CDR3aa: CASKGQGIERGEQYF
CDR3nt: TGCGCCAGCAAAGGACAGGGTATCGAGCGCGGCGAGCAGTACTTC

d_gene: TRBD1
len: 18
j_gene: TRBJ2-7
v_gene: TRBV9
abundance: -
CDR3aa: CASSVATQTRTGSYEQYF
CDR3nt: TGTGCCAGCAGCGTAGCGACCCAGACCAGGACAGGGAGCTACGAGCAGTACTTC

d_gene: TRBD1
len: 15
j_gene: TRBJ1-5
v_gene: TRBV9
abundance: -
CDR3aa: CASSVGGSGGQPQHF
CDR3nt: TGTGCCAGCAGCGTAGGGGGGTCAGGGGGCCAGCCCCAGCATTTT

d_gene: TRBD1
len: 15
j_gene: TRBJ1-1
v_gene: TRBV10-3
abundance: -
CDR3aa: CAISGQQGISTEAFF
CDR3nt: TGTGCCATCAGTGGGCAACAGGGGATAAGTACTGAAGCTTTCTTT

d_gene: -
len: 16
j_gene: TRBJ1-1
v_gene: TRBV4-2
abundance: -
CDR3aa: CASSQDEWDWNTEAFF
CDR3nt: TGTGCCAGCAGCCAAGATGAATGGGACTGGAACACTGAAGCTTTCTTT

d_gene: -
len: 14
j_gene: TRBJ2-2
v_gene: TRBV6-2/TRBV6-3
abundance: -
CDR3aa: CASSAHGVAGELFF
CDR3nt: TGTGCCAGCAGCGCACACGGGGTGGCCGGGGAGCTGTTTTTT

d_gene: -
len: 12
j_gene: TRBJ1-4
v_gene: TRBV10-3
abundance: few
CDR3aa: CATAQFNEKLFF
CDR3nt: TGTGCCACCGCACAGTTTAATGAAAAACTGTTTTTT

d_gene: -
len: 15
j_gene: TRBJ2-7
v_gene: TRBV19
abundance: -
CDR3aa: CASNQGGVPFYEQYF
CDR3nt: TGTGCCAGTAACCAAGGAGGGGTACCCTTCTACGAGCAGTACTTC

d_gene: -
len: 14
j_gene: TRBJ2-3
v_gene: TRBV11-2
abundance: -
CDR3aa: CASSLSTSTDTQYF
CDR3nt: TGTGCCAGCAGCTTATCGACTAGCACAGATACGCAGTATTTT

d_gene: -
len: 13
j_gene: TRBJ2-5
v_gene: TRBV7-7
abundance: -
CDR3aa: CASSLDSGQTQYF
CDR3nt: TGTGCTAGCAGCTTAGATAGCGGTCAGACCCAGTACTTC

d_gene: -
len: 14
j_gene: TRBJ2-5
v_gene: TRBV7-9
abundance: -
CDR3aa: CAGGTAALQETQYF
CDR3nt: TGTGCCGGAGGGACGGCGGCGCTTCAAGAGACCCAGTACTTC

d_gene: TRBD1
len: 14
j_gene: TRBJ2-7
v_gene: TRBV19
abundance: -
CDR3aa: CASSLGQGAYEQYF
CDR3nt: TGTGCCAGTAGCCTAGGACAGGGGGCCTACGAGCAGTACTTC

d_gene: TRBD1
len: 15
j_gene: TRBJ2-7
v_gene: TRBV11-3
abundance: once
CDR3aa: CASSPRDRISYEQYF
CDR3nt: TGTGCCAGCAGCCCTCGGGACAGGATCTCCTACGAGCAGTACTTC

d_gene: TRBD2
len: 18
j_gene: TRBJ2-1
v_gene: TRBV5-8
abundance: -
CDR3aa: CASSLEGLAGGLLNEQFF
CDR3nt: TGTGCCAGCAGCTTGGAGGGACTAGCGGGGGGATTGCTCAATGAGCAGTTCTTC

d_gene: TRBD2
len: 17
j_gene: TRBJ2-1
v_gene: TRBV11-3
abundance: -
CDR3aa: CASSLTLSGSSYNEQFF
CDR3nt: TGTGCCAGCAGCTTAACTCTTAGCGGGAGCTCCTACAATGAGCAGTTCTTC

d_gene: -
len: 13
j_gene: TRBJ1-4
v_gene: TRBV30
abundance: -
CDR3aa: CAWSLVANEKLFF
CDR3nt: TGTGCCTGGAGTTTGGTGGCTAATGAAAAACTGTTTTTT

d_gene: -
len: 13
j_gene: TRBJ1-2
v_gene: TRBV2
abundance: -
CDR3aa: CASRDFGSYGYTF
CDR3nt: TGTGCCAGCAGGGACTTTGGGAGCTATGGCTACACCTTC

d_gene: TRBD2
len: 16
j_gene: TRBJ2-1
v_gene: TRBV29-1
abundance: -
CDR3aa: CSFRTSGRSSYNEQFF
CDR3nt: TGCAGCTTTAGGACTAGCGGACGAAGCTCCTACAATGAGCAGTTCTTC

d_gene: -
len: 17
j_gene: TRBJ2-3
v_gene: TRBV7-9
abundance: once
CDR3aa: CASSLEGGATSTDTQYF
CDR3nt: TGTGCCAGCAGCTTAGAGGGGGGGGCAACTAGCACAGATACGCAGTATTTT

d_gene: TRBD1
len: 15
j_gene: TRBJ1-5
v_gene: TRBV10-3
abundance: -
CDR3aa: CAISEQGAVNQPQHF
CDR3nt: TGTGCCATCAGTGAACAGGGGGCAGTCAATCAGCCCCAGCATTTT